This T cell receptor beta chain appears in the sequencing data of a study of T cells in Graves' hyperthyroidism and ophthalmopathy (dated by TCRdb to between 2019 and 2020). Regarding the complete study: Peripheral blood samples were taken at initial diagnosis, before any treatment was given. Whether ophthalmopathy could be predicted prospectively was tested in an independent validation cohort made up of under 20 hyperthyroidism patients plus 17 patients who later progressed to ophthalmopathy. To identify TCR V-J signatures that set the groups apart, the researchers used a discovery cohort of more than 95 patients, made up of 40 to 45 with Graves' ophthalmopathy and about 60 with stable Graves' hyperthyroidism. Following sampling, methimazole starting at 30 mg daily was given to hyperthyroidism patients, and high-dose intravenous methylprednisolone was given to ophthalmopathy patients. The paper reports TCR Vbeta CDR3 sequencing of some 140 peripheral blood samples: some 44 ophthalmopathy, under 80 hyperthyroidism and approximately 17 progressor patients. In more than 5 Graves' hyperthyroidism patients, the study also compared T-cell repertoires from thyroid tissue with T-cell repertoires from blood. The 95 to 100 discovery patients were randomly divided into training and test sets at a 7:3 ratio.

Inclusive of the bounding cysteine and phenylalanine, the CDR3 is 14 residues long. Just the 42-base CDR3 DNA is kept, in frame starting at base 1. The germline V gene (reference sequence) specifies MNHEY as CDR1 and SMNVEV as CDR2. The TCR beta CDR3 regions were amplified from the RNA transcripts. The first round of RT-PCR for the TCR CDR3 was performed with the HTBI primer set and the Qiagen OneStep RT-PCR kit. Libraries were constructed in a second round of multiplex PCR, after which size selection and purification were performed. The libraries were sequenced on an Illumina HiSeq2000 using paired-end 100 bp reads. The original methods were these. SOAPnuke was used to process the raw data, removing reads that contained adapters or uncalled bases, had a mean Phred below 15, or lacked an exact match to the constant primer or identifier. High-quality paired reads were merged using COPE v1.2.5, and each unique nucleotide sequence was defined as a clonotype. MiTCR v1.1 was used to align the clonotypes against IMGT TRBV, TRBD and TRBJ reference segments. Analysis was restricted to V-J combinations with a frequency above 0.0001, which covered roughly 99% of repertoires. A TCS score was defined as the ratio of F50 (clonal expansion) to E x V (chaos), with BLOSUM62-based TCRdist applied between CDR3 peptides within each V-J. Welch's t-statistics and random forest reduced approximately 520 V-J features to 10 to 15, which were used in a naive Bayes classifier (R e1071). TCRdb's own reprocessing of the public reads used fastp at Q25 and MiXCR and kept productive beta chains. Duplicate CDR3 protein sequences are folded into a single record with the most common DNA and genes. Clone size and V and J calls follow TCRdb, not the original study. The sample records 550,000 to 800,000 distinct CDR3 sequences, approximately 15% of which are singletons. 15% to 18% of the sample is taken by the ten largest.

A patient counted as having stable Graves' hyperthyroidism if no progression to ophthalmopathy occurred over 18 months of follow-up. The hyperthyroidism patients were between 18 and 65 years old and newly diagnosed, with a disease duration of less than 2 months. Patients with uncontrolled infections, other autoimmune diseases, pregnancy or lactation were excluded. Diagnoses were based on clinical symptoms, serum thyroxine and TRAb, thyroid ultrasound and orbital computed tomography. PBMCs were separated from under 11 ml of fresh peripheral blood using Ficoll-Paque density gradient centrifugation. Total RNA was extracted using Trizol reagent, and RNA quality was assessed on an Agilent 2100 Bioanalyzer. The paper's findings and limits, for the study overall: Most expanded thyroid clonotypes (frequency above 0.001) were also found in blood, which suggests that blood repertoires may mirror thyroid immune responses. No statistical method was used to fix the sample size in advance, and group allocation was not hidden from the investigators. Ophthalmopathy was separated from stable hyperthyroidism by a 13 V-J signature model, with roughly 88% sensitivity and roughly 81% specificity obtained in cross-validation and 80%/75% obtained in testing. In validation, progression to ophthalmopathy was predicted by the model with around 70% sensitivity and around 75% specificity, a median of 6.5 months before onset.

With respect to this clonotype: The target of this receptor is not known. A much more abundant neighbour one base away suggests this may be a read error.

The chain is made from TRBV27 and TRBJ2-5; possibly the D gene is TRBD1, per 7 matching bases. The receptor was derived from a man in his fifties with Graves' hyperthyroidism. Input material: blood. The DNA reads as follows: TGTGCCAGCAGTACCCGGGGGCAGGGGGAGACCCCGTACTTC. It translates as CASSTRGQGETPYF.